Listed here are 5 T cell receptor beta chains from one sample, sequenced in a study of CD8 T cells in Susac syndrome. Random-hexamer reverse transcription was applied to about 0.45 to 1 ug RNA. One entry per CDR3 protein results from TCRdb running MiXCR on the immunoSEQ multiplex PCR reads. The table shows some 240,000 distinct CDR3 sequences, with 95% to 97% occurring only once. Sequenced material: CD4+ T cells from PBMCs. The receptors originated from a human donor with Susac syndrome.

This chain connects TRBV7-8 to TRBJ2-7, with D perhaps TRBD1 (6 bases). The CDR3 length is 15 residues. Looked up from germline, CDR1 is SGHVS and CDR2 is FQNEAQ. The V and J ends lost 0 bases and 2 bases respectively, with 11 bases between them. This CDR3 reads CASSLAGAVTYEQYF. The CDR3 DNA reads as TGTGCCAGCAGCTTAGCGGGGGCGGTCACCTACGAGCAGTACTTC. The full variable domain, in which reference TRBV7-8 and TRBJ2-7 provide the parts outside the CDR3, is GAGVSQSPRYKVAKRGQDVALRCDPISGHVSLFWYQQALGQGPEFLTYFQNEAQLDKSGLPSDRFFAERPEGSVSTLKIQRTQQEDSAVYLCASSLAGAVTYEQYFGPGTRLTVT.

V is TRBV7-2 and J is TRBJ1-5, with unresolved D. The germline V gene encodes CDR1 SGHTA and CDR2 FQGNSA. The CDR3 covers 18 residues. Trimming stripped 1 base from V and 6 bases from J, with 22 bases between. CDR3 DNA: TGTGCCAGCAGCTTAGGGGCGGGTTTGTTCTCAGGTGGTCAGCCCCAGCATTTT. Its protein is CASSLGAGLFSGGQPQHF.

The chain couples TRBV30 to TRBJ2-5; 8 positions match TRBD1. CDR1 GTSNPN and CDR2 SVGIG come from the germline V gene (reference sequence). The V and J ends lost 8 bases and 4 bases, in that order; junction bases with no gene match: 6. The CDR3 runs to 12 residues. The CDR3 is CARGQGSETQYF. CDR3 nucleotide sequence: TGTGCCAGAGGACAGGGCTCAGAGACCCAGTACTTC.

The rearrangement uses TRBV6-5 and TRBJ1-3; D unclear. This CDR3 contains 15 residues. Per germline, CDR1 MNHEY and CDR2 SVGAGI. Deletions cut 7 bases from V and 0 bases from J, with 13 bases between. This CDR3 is CASKLDQDSGNTIYF. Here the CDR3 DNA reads TGTGCCAGCAAGTTAGATCAGGACTCTGGAAACACCATATATTTT.

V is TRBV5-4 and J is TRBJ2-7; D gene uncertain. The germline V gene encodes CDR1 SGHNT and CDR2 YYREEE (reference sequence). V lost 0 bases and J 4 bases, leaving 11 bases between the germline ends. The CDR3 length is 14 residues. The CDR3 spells CASSLEASSYEQYF. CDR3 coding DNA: TGTGCCAGCAGCTTGGAGGCTAGTAGTTACGAGCAGTACTTC.